The sample holds many counts of the clone carrying this T cell receptor (beta chain). Its antigen is currently unknown. The record originates from a study of regulatory T cells in long-lasting Graves disease. Study-level findings and limits: In persistent patients, shared public clonotypes (around 2,600) outnumbered those in new patients (approximately 940). Sample size was small, which may have lowered accuracy. Persistent Graves' cases showed lower TCR diversity than newly diagnosed cases.

Construction of TCR beta libraries relied on iRepertoire HTBI primers and on Arm-PCR targeting CDR3 regions. Per the authors' pipeline: Taken together, the samples had around 60 TRBV and 14 TRBJ segments identified. TCRdb reanalysed the multiplex PCR reads using MiXCR and keeps one entry per CDR3 protein. TCRdb, rather than the study authors, made the V and J calls. Among 400,000 to 450,000 distinct CDR3 sequences, 15% were seen once, and the ten largest hold about a sixth. The sample's time point: newly diagnosed GD, antithyroid drugs for less than 3 months. From PBMCs, RNA was extracted and then used to make the TCR library. Germline V gives CDR1 LGHDT, CDR2 YNNKEL (reference sequence). This CDR3 is 16 amino acids long. After removal of 0 bases from V and 7 bases from J, the junction contained 9 bases not matched to a gene. The sample was also linked to a second study, of T cells in Graves' hyperthyroidism and ophthalmopathy.

The chain joins TRBV3-1 to TRBJ1-5; 7 nucleotides match TRBD1. The sequence derives from a woman under 40 with Graves disease. The sample here was peripheral blood mononuclear cells (PBMCs), taken at new diagnosis, from a patient treated with antithyroid drugs. The CDR3 spells CASSQDSGGQNQPQHF. In nucleotides, the CDR3 is TGTGCCAGCAGCCAAGATTCCGGGGGACAGAACCAGCCCCAGCATTTT.